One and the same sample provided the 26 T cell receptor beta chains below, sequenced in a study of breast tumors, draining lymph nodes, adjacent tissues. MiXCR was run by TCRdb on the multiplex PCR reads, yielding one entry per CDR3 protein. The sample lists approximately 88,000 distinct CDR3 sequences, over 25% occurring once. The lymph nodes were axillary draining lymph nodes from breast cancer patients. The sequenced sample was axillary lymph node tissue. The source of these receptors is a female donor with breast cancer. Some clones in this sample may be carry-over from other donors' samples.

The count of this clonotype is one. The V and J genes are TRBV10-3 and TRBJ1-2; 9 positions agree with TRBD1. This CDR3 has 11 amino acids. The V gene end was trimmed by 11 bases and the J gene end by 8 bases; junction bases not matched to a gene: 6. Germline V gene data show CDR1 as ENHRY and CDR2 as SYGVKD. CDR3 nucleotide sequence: TGTGCCCTCTGGACAGGGGAAGGCTACACCTTC. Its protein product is CALWTGEGYTF.

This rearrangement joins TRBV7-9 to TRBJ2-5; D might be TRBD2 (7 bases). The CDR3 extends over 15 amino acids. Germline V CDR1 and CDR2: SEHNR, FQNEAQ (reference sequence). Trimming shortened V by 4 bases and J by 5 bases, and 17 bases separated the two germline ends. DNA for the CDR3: TGTGCCAGCAGCTCCGATTTAGGGGGAGGGGAGACCCAGTACTTC. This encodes CASSSDLGGGETQYF.

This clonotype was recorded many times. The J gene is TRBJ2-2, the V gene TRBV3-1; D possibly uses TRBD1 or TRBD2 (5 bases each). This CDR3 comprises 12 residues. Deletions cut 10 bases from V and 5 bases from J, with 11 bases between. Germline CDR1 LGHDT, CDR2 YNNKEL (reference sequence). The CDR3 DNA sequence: TGTGCCACCACGAGGGGTACCGGGGAGCTGTTTTTT. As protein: CATTRGTGELFF.

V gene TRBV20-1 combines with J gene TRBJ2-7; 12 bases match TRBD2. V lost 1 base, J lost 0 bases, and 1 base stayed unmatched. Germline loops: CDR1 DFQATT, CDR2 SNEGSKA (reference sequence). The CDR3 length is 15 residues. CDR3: CSARGLAGVSYEQYF. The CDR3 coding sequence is TGCAGTGCTAGAGGACTAGCGGGAGTCTCCTACGAGCAGTACTTC.

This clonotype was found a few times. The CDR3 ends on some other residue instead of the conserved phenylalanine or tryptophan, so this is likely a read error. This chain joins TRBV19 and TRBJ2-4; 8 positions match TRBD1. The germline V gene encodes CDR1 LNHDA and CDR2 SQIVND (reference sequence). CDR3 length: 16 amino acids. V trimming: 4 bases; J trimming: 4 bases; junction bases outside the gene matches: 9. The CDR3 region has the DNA TGTGCCAGTAGTAGTCCCCCAGGGGGCTTAAAAAACATTCAGTACTCC. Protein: CASSSPPGGLKNIQYS.

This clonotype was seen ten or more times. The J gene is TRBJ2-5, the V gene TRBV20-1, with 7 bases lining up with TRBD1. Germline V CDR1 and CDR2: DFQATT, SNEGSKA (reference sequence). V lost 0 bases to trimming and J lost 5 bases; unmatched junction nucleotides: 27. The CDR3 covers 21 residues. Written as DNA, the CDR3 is TGCAGTGCTAGAGATCACAGGGGCGGGTGTCGGGGAACCTGGCTTGGGGAGACCCAGTACTTC. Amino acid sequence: CSARDHRGGCRGTWLGETQYF.

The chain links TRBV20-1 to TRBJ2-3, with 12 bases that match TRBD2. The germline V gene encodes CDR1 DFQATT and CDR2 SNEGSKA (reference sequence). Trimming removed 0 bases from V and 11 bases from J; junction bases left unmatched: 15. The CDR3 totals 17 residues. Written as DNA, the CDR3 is TGCAGTGCTAGAGATATACTAGCGGGGGGCGTTTACAATGAGCAGTATTTT. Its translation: CSARDILAGGVYNEQYF.

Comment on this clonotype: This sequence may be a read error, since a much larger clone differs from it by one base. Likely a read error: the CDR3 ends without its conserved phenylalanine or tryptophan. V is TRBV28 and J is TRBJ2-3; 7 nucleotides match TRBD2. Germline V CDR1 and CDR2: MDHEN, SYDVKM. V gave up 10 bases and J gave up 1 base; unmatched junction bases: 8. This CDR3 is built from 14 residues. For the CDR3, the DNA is TGTGCCACATACAGAGCGGGACGCACAGATACGCAGTATTCT. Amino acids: CATYRAGRTDTQYS.

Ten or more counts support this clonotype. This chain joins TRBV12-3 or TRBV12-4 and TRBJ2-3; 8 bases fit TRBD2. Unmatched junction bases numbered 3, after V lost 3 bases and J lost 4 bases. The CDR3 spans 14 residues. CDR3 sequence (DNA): TGTGCCAGCAGTTTTAGCGGGGCCCCAGATACGCAGTATTTT. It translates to CASSFSGAPDTQYF.

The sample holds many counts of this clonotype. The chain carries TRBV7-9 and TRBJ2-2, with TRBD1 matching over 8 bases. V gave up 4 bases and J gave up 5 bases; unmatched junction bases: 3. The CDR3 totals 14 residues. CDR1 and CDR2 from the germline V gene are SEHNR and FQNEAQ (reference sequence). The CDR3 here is CASSSRTGTGELFF. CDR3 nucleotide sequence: TGTGCCAGCAGCTCAAGGACAGGGACCGGGGAGCTGTTTTTT.

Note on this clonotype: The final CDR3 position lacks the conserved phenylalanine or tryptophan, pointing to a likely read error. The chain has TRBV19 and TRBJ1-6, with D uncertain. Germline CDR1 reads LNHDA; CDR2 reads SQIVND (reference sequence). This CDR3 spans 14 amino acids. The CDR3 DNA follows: TGTGCCAGTAGTATTGACTGGGATAATTCACTCCTCCACCTT. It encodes CASSIDWDNSLLHL.

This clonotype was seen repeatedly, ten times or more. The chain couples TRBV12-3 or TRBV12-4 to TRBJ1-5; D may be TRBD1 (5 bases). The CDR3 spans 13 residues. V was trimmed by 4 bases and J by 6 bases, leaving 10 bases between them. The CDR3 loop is CASSSGYGQPQHF. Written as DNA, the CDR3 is TGTGCCAGCAGTTCAGGGTATGGTCAGCCCCAGCATTTT.

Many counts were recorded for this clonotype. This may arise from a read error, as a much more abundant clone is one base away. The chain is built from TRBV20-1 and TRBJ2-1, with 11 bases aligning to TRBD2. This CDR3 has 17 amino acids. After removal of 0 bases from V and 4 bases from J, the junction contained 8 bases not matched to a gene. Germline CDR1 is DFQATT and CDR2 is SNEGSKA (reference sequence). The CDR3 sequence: CSARDILAGAVYNEQFF. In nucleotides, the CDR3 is TGCAGTGCTAGAGATATACTAGCGGGGGCCGTTTACAATGAGCAGTTCTTC.

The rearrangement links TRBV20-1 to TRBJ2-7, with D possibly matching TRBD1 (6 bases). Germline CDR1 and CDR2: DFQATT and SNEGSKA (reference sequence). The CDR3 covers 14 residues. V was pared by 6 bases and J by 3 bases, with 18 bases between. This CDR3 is CSASGRGRSYEQYF. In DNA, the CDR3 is TGCAGTGCCAGTGGCAGGGGAAGGAGCTACGAGCAGTACTTC.

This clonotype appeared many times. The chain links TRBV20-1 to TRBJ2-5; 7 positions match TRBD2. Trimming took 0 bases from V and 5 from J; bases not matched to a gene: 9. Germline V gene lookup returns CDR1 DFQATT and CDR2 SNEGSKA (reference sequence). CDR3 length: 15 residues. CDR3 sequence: CSARDSSGGGETQYF. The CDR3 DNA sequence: TGCAGTGCTAGAGATTCTAGCGGAGGAGGGGAGACCCAGTACTTC.

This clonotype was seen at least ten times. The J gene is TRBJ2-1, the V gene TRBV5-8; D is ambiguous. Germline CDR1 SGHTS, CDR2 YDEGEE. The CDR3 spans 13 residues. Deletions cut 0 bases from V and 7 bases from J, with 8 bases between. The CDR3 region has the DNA TGTGCCAGCAGCTTGGTTTCCTCAAATGAGCAGTTCTTC. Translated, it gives CASSLVSSNEQFF.

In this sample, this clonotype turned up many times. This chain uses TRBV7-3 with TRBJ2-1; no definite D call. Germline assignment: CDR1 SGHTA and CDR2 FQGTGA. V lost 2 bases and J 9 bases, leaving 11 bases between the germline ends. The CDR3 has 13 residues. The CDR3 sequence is CASSLYRVGEQFF. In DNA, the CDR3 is TGTGCCAGCAGCTTATATCGTGTGGGTGAGCAGTTCTTC.

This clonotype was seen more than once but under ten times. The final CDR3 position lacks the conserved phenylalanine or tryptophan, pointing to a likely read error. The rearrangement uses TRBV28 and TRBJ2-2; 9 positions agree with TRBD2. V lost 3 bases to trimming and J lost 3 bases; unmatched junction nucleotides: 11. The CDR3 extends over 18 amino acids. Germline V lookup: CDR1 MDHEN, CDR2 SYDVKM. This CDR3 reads CASSLGGAGGLDTGELFS. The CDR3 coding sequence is TGTGCCAGCAGTTTGGGCGGGGCGGGAGGGCTGGACACCGGGGAGCTGTTTTCT.

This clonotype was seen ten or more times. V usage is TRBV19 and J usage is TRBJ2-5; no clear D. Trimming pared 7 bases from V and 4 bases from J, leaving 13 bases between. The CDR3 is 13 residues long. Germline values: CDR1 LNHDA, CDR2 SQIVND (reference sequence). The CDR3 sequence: CASKGERRETQYF. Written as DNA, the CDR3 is TGTGCCAGTAAAGGCGAGAGAAGAGAGACCCAGTACTTC. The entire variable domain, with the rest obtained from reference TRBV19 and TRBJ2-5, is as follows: DGGITQSPKYLFRKEGQNVTLSCEQNLNHDAMYWYRQDPGQGLRLIYYSQIVNDFQKGDIAEGYSVSREKKESFPLTVTSAQKNPTAFYLCASKGERRETQYFGPGTRLLVL.

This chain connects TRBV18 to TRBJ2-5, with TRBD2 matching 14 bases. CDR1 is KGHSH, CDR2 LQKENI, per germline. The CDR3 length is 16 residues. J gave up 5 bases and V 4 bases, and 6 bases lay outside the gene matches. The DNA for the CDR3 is TGTGCCAGCTCACTGGGACTAGCGGGAGATGGGGAGACCCAGTACTTC. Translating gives CASSLGLAGDGETQYF.

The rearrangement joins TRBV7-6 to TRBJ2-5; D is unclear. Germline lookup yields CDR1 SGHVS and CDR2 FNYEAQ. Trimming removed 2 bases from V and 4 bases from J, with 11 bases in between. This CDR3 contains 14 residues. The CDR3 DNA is TGTGCCAGCAGCTTAAGTCTCTTGGTAGAGACCCAGTACTTC. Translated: CASSLSLLVETQYF.

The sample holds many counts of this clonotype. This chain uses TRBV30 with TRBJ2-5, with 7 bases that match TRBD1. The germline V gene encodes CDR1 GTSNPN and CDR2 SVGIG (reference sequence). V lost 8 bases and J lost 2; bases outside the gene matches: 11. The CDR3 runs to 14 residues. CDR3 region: CARRNPGQQETQYF. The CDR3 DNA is TGTGCCAGACGAAACCCGGGACAGCAAGAGACCCAGTACTTC.

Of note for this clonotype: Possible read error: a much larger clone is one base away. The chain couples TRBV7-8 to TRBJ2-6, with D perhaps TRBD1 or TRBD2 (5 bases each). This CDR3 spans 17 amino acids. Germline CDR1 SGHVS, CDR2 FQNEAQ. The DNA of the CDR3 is TGTGCCAGCAGCTTGAGGGGCGTAAGATCTGGGGCCAACCTCCTGACTTTC. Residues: CASSLRGVRSGANLLTF.

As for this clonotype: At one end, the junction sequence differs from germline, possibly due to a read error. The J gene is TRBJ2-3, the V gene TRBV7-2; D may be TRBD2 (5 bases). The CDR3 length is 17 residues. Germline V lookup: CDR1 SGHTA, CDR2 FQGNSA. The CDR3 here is CASSQVSKRPSTDTRYF. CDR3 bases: TGTGCCAGCAGCCAAGTCTCCAAAAGGCCTAGCACAGATACGCGGTATTTT. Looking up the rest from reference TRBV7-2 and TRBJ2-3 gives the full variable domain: GAGVSQSPSNKVTEKGKDVELRCDPISGHTALYWYRQSLGQGLEFLIYFQGNSAPDKSGLPSDRFSAERTGGSVSTLTIQRTQQEDSAVYLCASSQVSKRPSTDTRYFGPGTRLTVL.

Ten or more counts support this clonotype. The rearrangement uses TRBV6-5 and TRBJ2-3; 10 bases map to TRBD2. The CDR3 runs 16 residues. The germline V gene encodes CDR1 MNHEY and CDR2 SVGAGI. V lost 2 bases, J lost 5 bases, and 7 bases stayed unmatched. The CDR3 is CASSYGAGGGGDTQYF. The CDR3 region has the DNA TGTGCCAGCAGTTACGGAGCGGGAGGGGGTGGAGATACGCAGTATTTT.

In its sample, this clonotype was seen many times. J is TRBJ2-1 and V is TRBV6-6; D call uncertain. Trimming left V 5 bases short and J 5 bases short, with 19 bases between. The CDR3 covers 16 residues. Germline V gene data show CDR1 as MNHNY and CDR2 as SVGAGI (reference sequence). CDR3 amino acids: CASSPRLGTADNEQFF. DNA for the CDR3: TGTGCCAGCAGTCCCCGGTTAGGTACCGCGGACAATGAGCAGTTCTTC.